The 32 T cell receptor beta chains below all came from one sample that was sequenced in a study of blood T cell repertoires in COVID-19. Sequencing was performed with immunoSEQ multiplex PCR; in TCRdb, only in-frame clones are kept and a portion is missing. There are 85,000 to 100,000 clones in the sample; about four fifths occur only once, and approximately 24% lies in the top ten. The source material was peripheral blood. The receptors derive from a human donor in a cohort sampled during active COVID-19.

CDR3 nucleotide sequence: TGTGCCAGCAGTTACTCGAGACAGGGTACCAACGAGCAGTACTTC. Protein sequence: CASSYSRQGTNEQYF. This chain links TRBV6-6 with TRBJ2-7; TRBD1 matches 7 bases. This CDR3 contains 15 residues. J gave up 5 bases and V 0 bases, and 7 bases lay outside the gene matches. Germline V lookup: CDR1 MNHNY, CDR2 SVGAGI (reference sequence).

The V gene is TRBV7-8, the J gene TRBJ1-2; tentatively, D is TRBD1 (6 bases). Germline CDR1 SGHVS, CDR2 FQNEAQ. The V and J ends lost 10 bases and 1 base respectively, with 10 bases between them. This CDR3 spans 12 amino acids. The CDR3 is CATRTDNYGYTF. CDR3 coding DNA: TGTGCCACGAGGACAGATAACTATGGCTACACCTTC.

The chain couples TRBV6-5 to TRBJ2-1; 12 nucleotides agree with TRBD2. After removal of 6 bases from V and 8 bases from J, the junction contained 5 bases not matched to a gene. CDR3 length equals 14 residues. CDR1 and CDR2 (germline): MNHEY, SVGAGI. CDR3 bases: TGTGCCAGCAGCCGGACTAGCGGGAACGATGAGCAGTTCTTC. Encoded protein: CASSRTSGNDEQFF.

The chain is built from TRBV5-1 and TRBJ2-5; TRBD2 matches 7 bases. The CDR3 is 15 residues long. Unmatched junction bases numbered 11, after V lost 4 bases and J lost 5 bases. The germline V gene has CDR1 SGHRS and CDR2 YFSETQ. CDR3 region: CASSRGAGRVETQYF. CDR3 sequence (DNA): TGCGCCAGCAGCCGCGGCGCAGGGAGGGTCGAGACCCAGTACTTC.

This clone appeared a few times. The chain couples TRBV5-4 to TRBJ2-2; 8 positions agree with TRBD1. V was pared by 5 bases and J by 6 bases, with 15 bases of the junction left unmatched. The CDR3 runs to 17 residues. Germline V gene lookup returns CDR1 SGHNT and CDR2 YYREEE (reference sequence). The CDR3 loop is CASSWITRGQGAGELFF. CDR3 in DNA: TGTGCCAGCAGTTGGATCACCAGGGGGCAAGGCGCCGGGGAGCTGTTTTTT.

The chain links TRBV18 to TRBJ1-5; D perhaps matches TRBD1 (5 bases). V lost 6 bases and J 6 bases, leaving 12 bases between the germline ends. Germline assignment: CDR1 KGHSH and CDR2 LQKENI. The CDR3 is 13 residues long. This CDR3 reads CASSPGGIQPQHF. The CDR3 nucleotides read TGTGCCAGCTCCCCGGGGGGGATTCAGCCCCAGCATTTT.

On this clone itself: A read error may account for a junction end that differs from germline. The chain carries TRBV7-7 and TRBJ2-3, with 8 bases that match TRBD2. The germline V gene encodes CDR1 SSHAT and CDR2 FNYEAQ (reference sequence). CDR3 length: 14 amino acids. The DNA of the CDR3 is TGTGCTAGCAGCAATAGCGGGGGCACAGATACGCAGTATTTT. Translation: CASSNSGGTDTQYF.

CDR3 nucleotides: TGTGCCAGCAGGGGGCAGGGGAACACTGAAGCTTTCTTT. As protein: CASRGQGNTEAFF. V gene TRBV2 combines with J gene TRBJ1-1; possibly TRBD1 for D (5 bases). V lost 6 bases and J 1 base, leaving 9 bases between the germline ends. There are 13 residues in the CDR3. CDR1 SNHLY and CDR2 FYNNEI come from the germline V gene. The full variable domain, with the rest looked up from reference TRBV2 and TRBJ1-1, is EPEVTQTPSHQVTQMGQEVILRCVPISNHLYFYWYRQILGQKVEFLVSFYNNEISEKSEIFDDQFSVERPDGSNFTLKIRSTKLEDSAMYFCASRGQGNTEAFFGQGTRLTVV.

V is TRBV5-4 and J is TRBJ2-5, with D possibly matching TRBD1 (7 bases). This CDR3 comprises 13 residues. The germline V gene has CDR1 SGHNT and CDR2 YYREEE (reference sequence). Trimming left V 1 base short and J 4 bases short, with 8 bases between. The CDR3, as DNA: TGTGCCAGCAGCTTGCAGGGGGGAGAGACCCAGTACTTC. Protein product: CASSLQGGETQYF. Using reference TRBV5-4 and TRBJ2-5 for the parts outside the CDR3, the full variable domain is ETGVTQSPTHLIKTRGQQVTLRCSSQSGHNTVSWYQQALGQGPQFIFQYYREEENGRGNFPPRFSGLQFPNYSSELNVNALELDDSALYLCASSLQGGETQYFGPGTRLLVL.

The chain recombines TRBV6-2 or TRBV6-3 with TRBJ2-7, with 9 nucleotides matching TRBD2. The CDR3 length is 14 residues. Germline V gene sequence: CDR1 MNHEY, CDR2 SVGEGT. V trimming: 5 bases; J trimming: 5 bases; junction bases outside the gene matches: 7. CDR3 amino acids: CASSRDGGGDEQYF. CDR3 DNA sequence: TGTGCCAGCAGTCGGGACGGCGGGGGGGACGAGCAGTACTTC.

Here the CDR3 reads CASRTPGATFYGYTF. CDR3 nucleotide sequence: TGTGCCAGCAGAACACCGGGAGCCACTTTCTATGGCTACACCTTC. V and J are TRBV27 and TRBJ1-2; D is unresolved. Germline V gene lookup returns CDR1 MNHEY and CDR2 SMNVEV (reference sequence). The CDR3 spans 15 residues. V was clipped by 6 bases and J by 4 bases, with 18 bases between them.

This clone was seen once. The rearrangement joins TRBV7-6 to TRBJ1-4; 11 bases map to TRBD1. Unmatched junction bases numbered 5, after V lost 2 bases and J lost 3 bases. CDR3 length: 17 amino acids. The germline gives CDR1 SGHVS, CDR2 FNYEAQ. The CDR3 is CASSLIGQGASNEKLFF. CDR3 coding DNA: TGTGCCAGCAGCTTAATCGGACAGGGGGCCTCTAATGAAAAACTGTTTTTT. Full variable domain (rest looked up from reference TRBV7-6 and TRBJ1-4): GAGVSQSPRYKVTKRGQDVALRCDPISGHVSLYWYRQALGQGPEFLTYFNYEAQQDKSGLPNDRFSAERPEGSISTLTIQRTEQRDSAMYRCASSLIGQGASNEKLFFGSGTQLSVL.

This rearrangement joins TRBV5-1 to TRBJ2-3; D not resolved. In germline, CDR1 is SGHRS, CDR2 YFSETQ. The V end was cut by 6 bases, the J end by 2 bases, with 10 bases between. The CDR3 runs 13 residues. The CDR3 loop is CASKLKVTDTQYF. Here the CDR3 DNA reads TGCGCCAGCAAACTAAAAGTCACAGATACGCAGTATTTT.

The CDR3 protein is CASSLATGTSGRASTDTQYF. CDR3 coding DNA: TGCGCCAGCAGCTTGGCGACCGGGACTAGCGGGAGGGCTAGCACAGATACGCAGTATTTT. The chain uses TRBV5-1 and TRBJ2-3, with TRBD2 identical over 16 bases. V gave up 0 bases and J gave up 0 bases; unmatched junction bases: 7. The CDR3 runs 20 residues. Germline CDR1 reads SGHRS; CDR2 reads YFSETQ.

The chain combines TRBV7-9 with TRBJ2-1, with D maybe TRBD1 (6 bases). V lost 0 bases and J lost 0, with 9 bases in between. The CDR3 is 16 residues long. CDR1 is SEHNR and CDR2 is FQNEAQ in the germline V gene (reference sequence). The CDR3 nucleotides read TGTGCCAGCAGCTTAGCTGGGGGCGCCTCCTACAATGAGCAGTTCTTC. Its protein is CASSLAGGASYNEQFF. Complete variable domain (other parts from reference TRBV7-9 and TRBJ2-1): DTGVSQNPRHKITKRGQNVTFRCDPISEHNRLYWYRQTLGQGPEFLTYFQNEAQLEKSRLLSDRFSAERPKGSFSTLEIQRTEQGDSAMYLCASSLAGGASYNEQFFGPGTRLTVL.

This clone occurred once. V gene TRBV18 combines with J gene TRBJ2-1; 8 bases agree with TRBD1. The germline gives CDR1 KGHSH, CDR2 LQKENI. The CDR3 consists of 14 residues. J lost 9 bases, V lost 6 bases, and 10 bases had no gene match. This CDR3 reads CASSADRVKGEQFF. The CDR3 DNA reads TGTGCCAGCTCCGCGGACAGGGTCAAGGGTGAGCAGTTCTTC.

The DNA for the CDR3 is TGCGCCAGCAGCCAAGAGGGCAGTTATGGCTACACCTTC. This encodes CASSQEGSYGYTF. The chain carries TRBV4-1 and TRBJ1-2; D unresolved. V lost 0 bases and J lost 5, with 7 bases in between. CDR1 and CDR2 from the germline V gene are MGHRA and YSYEKL. The CDR3 has 13 residues.

The chain uses TRBV27 and TRBJ2-7; 9 nucleotides match TRBD1. The CDR3 runs 15 residues. The V gene's germline CDR1 is MNHEY and CDR2 SMNVEV (reference sequence). V trimming: 6 bases; J trimming: 3 bases; junction bases outside the gene matches: 9. This chain's CDR3 is CASSQHGTGSYEQYF. The CDR3 DNA reads as TGTGCCAGCAGCCAACATGGGACAGGGAGCTACGAGCAGTACTTC.

The V gene is TRBV6-2 or TRBV6-3, the J gene TRBJ2-5, with TRBD2 matching over 12 bases. This CDR3 is 16 amino acids long. Trimming took 4 bases from V and 5 from J; bases not matched to a gene: 8. Germline V gene sequence: CDR1 MNHEY, CDR2 SVGEGT. Here the CDR3 reads CASSSSSGGAFETQYF. CDR3 DNA sequence: TGTGCCAGCAGTTCTTCTAGCGGGGGGGCTTTCGAGACCCAGTACTTC.

The rearrangement uses TRBV2 and TRBJ1-1; D not certain. Trimming removed 11 bases at V and 3 bases at J, with 13 bases between. Germline V gives CDR1 SNHLY, CDR2 FYNNEI. The length of the CDR3 is 12 residues. The CDR3 DNA reads TGTGCCGGTCGGAGCGGGGACACTGAAGCTTTCTTT. Translated, it gives CAGRSGDTEAFF.

This rearrangement joins TRBV25-1 to TRBJ2-7; perhaps TRBD2 as D (6 bases). The germline V gene has CDR1 MGHDK and CDR2 SYGVNS. The CDR3 extends over 13 amino acids. Trimming took 4 bases from V and 6 from J, leaving 13 bases between them. The CDR3 here is CASSVGGVPEQYF. In DNA, the CDR3 is TGTGCCAGCAGTGTTGGCGGGGTACCCGAGCAGTACTTC.

V gene TRBV7-6 combines with J gene TRBJ1-3; maybe TRBD1 (5 bases). V lost 5 bases and J lost 4, with 12 bases in between. CDR1 and CDR2 from the germline V gene are SGHVS and FNYEAQ. CDR3 length equals 14 residues. The CDR3 sequence is CASSPGRAGNTIYF. CDR3 coding DNA: TGTGCCAGCAGCCCAGGGAGGGCCGGAAACACCATATATTTT. The complete variable domain, with remaining parts taken from reference TRBV7-6 and TRBJ1-3, reads GAGVSQSPRYKVTKRGQDVALRCDPISGHVSLYWYRQALGQGPEFLTYFNYEAQQDKSGLPNDRFSAERPEGSISTLTIQRTEQRDSAMYRCASSPGRAGNTIYFGEGSWLTVV.

V gene TRBV28 combines with J gene TRBJ1-3; 7 nucleotides match TRBD1. CDR3 length: 15 residues. After removal of 6 bases from V and 2 bases from J, the junction contained 7 bases not matched to a gene. Germline values: CDR1 MDHEN, CDR2 SYDVKM. The CDR3 DNA reads as TGTGCCAGCAGGCCTCAGACAGGGCCTGGAAACACCATATATTTT. Translated, it gives CASRPQTGPGNTIYF.

The chain has TRBV14 and TRBJ2-7; the D gene is possibly TRBD1 (6 bases). V was shortened by 1 base and J by 1 base, with 8 bases between the two germline ends. Looked up from germline, CDR1 is SGHDN and CDR2 is FVKESK. The length of the CDR3 is 14 residues. In DNA, the CDR3 is TGTGCCAGCAGCCAAGGCCAGGGGTCCTACGAGCAGTACTTC. Protein product: CASSQGQGSYEQYF.

This clone was seen a few times. The V and J genes are TRBV4-1 and TRBJ1-1; a possible D gene is TRBD1 (5 bases). Germline lookup yields CDR1 MGHRA and CDR2 YSYEKL. Trimming stripped 0 bases from V and 4 bases from J, with 9 bases between. The CDR3 is 14 residues long. CDR3 sequence reads: CASSQDRVGTEAFF. CDR3 DNA: TGCGCCAGCAGCCAAGACAGGGTAGGCACTGAAGCTTTCTTT.

A single count supports this clone. The chain's CDR3 is CASSQDEGRDTQYF. CDR3 in DNA: TGTGCCAGCAGCCAAGATGAGGGCAGGGATACGCAGTATTTT. The chain recombines TRBV3-1 (or the pseudogene TRBV3-2) with TRBJ2-3, with D possibly being TRBD2 (5 bases). CDR3 length: 14 residues. Germline loops: CDR1 LGHDT, CDR2 YNNKEL (reference sequence). The V gene lost 0 bases and the J gene lost 6 bases, with 10 bases spanning the gap.

The chain recombines TRBV6-4 with TRBJ2-7, with 9 bases that match TRBD1. Germline V gene data show CDR1 as MRHNA and CDR2 as SNTAGT. The CDR3 extends over 21 amino acids. The V segment lost 0 bases and the J segment 0 bases; nucleotides outside the gene matches: 18. The CDR3 coding sequence is TGTGCCAGCAGTGACTCTTTGGGTTTGGGACAGGGTTGGGTCTACTCCTACGAGCAGTACTTC. This gives the protein CASSDSLGLGQGWVYSYEQYF.

V is TRBV7-9 and J is TRBJ2-1; 12 nucleotides line up with TRBD2. Per the germline V gene, CDR1 is SEHNR and CDR2 is FQNEAQ (reference sequence). The CDR3 contains 17 residues. The V segment lost 4 bases and the J segment 6 bases; nucleotides outside the gene matches: 10. DNA for the CDR3: TGTGCCAGCAGCTCTAGGGCTAGCGGGGGGGCACGCAATGAGCAGTTCTTC. Translating gives CASSSRASGGARNEQFF. Full variable domain (missing parts from reference TRBV7-9 and TRBJ2-1): DTGVSQNPRHKITKRGQNVTFRCDPISEHNRLYWYRQTLGQGPEFLTYFQNEAQLEKSRLLSDRFSAERPKGSFSTLEIQRTEQGDSAMYLCASSSRASGGARNEQFFGPGTRLTVL.

V is TRBV18 and J is TRBJ1-1; D is uncertain. CDR1 is KGHSH and CDR2 is LQKENI in the germline V gene. The germline V and J ends were trimmed by 0 bases and 0 bases, with 11 bases remaining between them. The CDR3 contains 16 residues. The chain's CDR3 is CASSPPDHSMNTEAFF. DNA of the CDR3: TGTGCCAGCTCACCACCTGACCACAGTATGAACACTGAAGCTTTCTTT.

J is TRBJ2-3 and V is TRBV29-1, with 7 positions matching TRBD1. CDR1 and CDR2 from the germline V gene are SQVTM and ANQGSEA. The CDR3 contains 14 residues. Losses at the gene ends were 7 bases for V and 1 base for J; bases not matched to a gene: 8. The CDR3 nucleotides read TGCAGCGCAGACACAGGGGAACGCACAGATACGCAGTATTTT. It translates to CSADTGERTDTQYF.

V gene TRBV2 combines with J gene TRBJ2-6, with D possibly matching TRBD2 (7 bases). The V gene's germline CDR1 is SNHLY and CDR2 FYNNEI. Trimming stripped 7 bases from V and 0 bases from J, with 19 bases between. This CDR3 has 18 amino acids. The CDR3 nucleotides are TGTGCCAGCAACGAACAAGGGGGGGGATCCTCTGGGGCCAACGTCCTGACTTTC. Translated: CASNEQGGGSSGANVLTF. Together with reference TRBV2 and TRBJ2-6, the CDR3 gives the full variable domain: EPEVTQTPSHQVTQMGQEVILRCVPISNHLYFYWYRQILGQKVEFLVSFYNNEISEKSEIFDDQFSVERPDGSNFTLKIRSTKLEDSAMYFCASNEQGGGSSGANVLTFGAGSRLTVL.

This clone occurred once. The rearrangement links TRBV4-2 to TRBJ2-1; TRBD2 is a possible D gene (6 bases). Germline V lookup: CDR1 LGHNA, CDR2 YNFKEQ. The CDR3 is 16 residues long. Trimming removed 0 bases at V and 4 bases at J, with 13 bases between. The DNA of the CDR3 is TGTGCCAGCAGCCAAGATCGAGGAGGGCCGTACAATGAGCAGTTCTTC. Its protein is CASSQDRGGPYNEQFF.